The clone carrying this T cell receptor (beta chain) occurred many times. This sample was taken from a study of regulatory T cells in long-lasting Graves disease. Germline CDR1 reads SGHRS; CDR2 reads YFSETQ. This CDR3 comprises 15 residues. Trimming pared 0 bases from V and 6 bases from J, leaving 15 bases between. Time point of the sample: newly diagnosed GD, antithyroid drugs for less than 3 months. Extracted RNA from PBMCs served as the source of the TCR library. The TCR beta library used iRepertoire HTBI primers with Arm-PCR amplification of CDR3. TCRdb reprocessed the multiplex PCR reads via MiXCR and lists one record per CDR3 protein. The table shows 440,000 or so distinct CDR3 sequences, with around 17% occurring only once. The data also belong to a second study, concerning T cells in Graves' hyperthyroidism and ophthalmopathy.

This specimen consisted of peripheral blood mononuclear cells (PBMCs), obtained at new diagnosis, from a patient treated with antithyroid drugs. This receptor was taken from a woman in her thirties with Graves disease. J is TRBJ1-1 and V is TRBV5-1; D not resolved. Here the CDR3 DNA reads TGCGCCAGCAGCTTGGGGGCAAGACCCGGCTCTGAAGCTTTCTTT. Translated: CASSLGARPGSEAFF.